This T cell receptor beta chain was captured in a study of blood T cell repertoires in COVID-19. In the study overall: Acute-phase and convalescent COVID-19 samples originated in the United States, Italy and Spain. Nucleic acid was either cDNA or gDNA, and it came from T cells, B-cell-depleted T cells, or PBMCs.

This clone was counted once. The CDR3 is 15 residues long. Trimming removed 0 bases at V and 5 bases at J, with 14 bases between. CDR1 is SGHRS and CDR2 is YFSETQ in the germline V gene. Per the original methods: Reference gene primer amplification gave estimated nucleated cell counts. Profiled with immunoSEQ multiplex PCR; TCRdb holds only in-frame clones, not every one. The V and J calls and clone size are taken from that table; D and trimming were inferred from the DNA. The sample records 350,000 or so clones, more than 70% being singletons. The chain joins TRBV5-1 to TRBJ1-2, with a possible D match to TRBD1 (6 bases). The sequenced sample consisted of peripheral blood. This receptor was obtained from a man aged 30 to 45 with active or convalescent COVID-19. The CDR3 sequence: CASSLEARGVYGYTF. The CDR3 bases are TGCGCCAGCAGCTTGGAGGCCAGGGGAGTATATGGCTACACCTTC.